The 18 T cell receptor beta chains listed next were all sequenced from one sample in a study of CD8+CD57+ T cells in acquired aplastic anemia. Whoever was chosen for sequencing had shown CD8+CD57+ cell expansion by flow cytometry. The template used for profiling TCR beta VDJ and CDR3 was genomic DNA. TCRdb processed the reads anew with MiXCR; each CDR3 protein has one entry. This table has about 160,000 distinct CDR3 sequences, 40% to 55% appearing once. The specimen was sorted CD4+, CD8+, or CD8+CD57+ T cells (not recorded which) from PBMCs. The receptor source for this set is a human donor with aplastic anemia.

This clonotype is a singleton in its sample. V is TRBV12-3 or TRBV12-4 and J is TRBJ2-3, with 7 bases identical to TRBD2. The CDR3 has 14 amino acids. Trimming cost V 3 bases and J 4 bases; bases outside gene matches: 4. Here the CDR3 reads CASSFDAGADTQYF. DNA for the CDR3: TGTGCCAGCAGTTTCGATGCGGGAGCAGATACGCAGTATTTT.

Worth noting for this clonotype: One end of the junction fails to match germline, which may point to a read error. The chain employs TRBV18 and TRBJ2-7; D gene ambiguous. The CDR3 loop spans 14 amino acids. CDR1 KGHSH and CDR2 LQKENI come from the germline V gene. CDR3 bases: TGTGCCAGCTCACCCCAGACTCCCCAAGGCGAGCAGCACTTC. This sequence encodes CASSPQTPQGEQHF.

The gene calls are TRBV2 and TRBJ1-1; 9 bases align to TRBD1. This CDR3 spans 13 amino acids. The junction had 4 bases not matched to a gene; V was cut back by 10 bases and J by 1 base. Per germline, CDR1 SNHLY and CDR2 FYNNEI. This chain's CDR3 is CATMTGGNTEAFF. For the CDR3, the DNA is TGTGCCACCATGACAGGGGGGAACACTGAAGCTTTCTTT.

This clonotype occurred a few times. This chain uses TRBV20-1 with TRBJ2-7; possible D gene TRBD1, 5 bases. Looked up from germline, CDR1 is DFQATT and CDR2 is SNEGSKA (reference sequence). Deletions cut 6 bases from V and 4 bases from J, with 10 bases between. The CDR3 is made up of 11 amino acids. CDR3 DNA: TGCAGTGCAAATCAGGGATACGAGCAGTACTTC. Encoded protein: CSANQGYEQYF.

The chain carries TRBV6-1 and TRBJ2-2; D is undetermined. The V gene's germline CDR1 is MNHNS and CDR2 SASEGT. The CDR3 spans 15 residues. Trimming cost V 6 bases and J 5 bases, with 16 bases left between them. In DNA, the CDR3 is TGTGCCAGCAGGGGGATAGCCCTCGGAACCGGGGAGCTGTTTTTT. Translating it yields CASRGIALGTGELFF.

The chain links TRBV10-2 to TRBJ2-6; D might be TRBD1 (7 bases). The CDR3 covers 16 residues. V lost 5 bases, J lost 4 bases, and 15 bases lay in between. In germline, CDR1 is WSHSY, CDR2 SAAADI. The DNA for the CDR3 is TGCGCCAGCAGTCGGGGCAGGGGGGCCGGGGCCAACGTCCTGACTTTC. It translates to CASSRGRGAGANVLTF.

The chain couples TRBV25-1 to TRBJ1-2; D not resolved. Germline V CDR1 and CDR2: MGHDK, SYGVNS. This CDR3 has 13 residues. V was cut by 3 bases and J by 2 bases, with 7 bases left in between. CDR3 amino acids: CASSEARNYGYTF. CDR3 DNA sequence: TGTGCCAGCAGTGAGGCCAGGAACTATGGCTACACCTTC.

The chain recombines TRBV5-1 with TRBJ1-2; 8 positions agree with TRBD1. V shed 4 bases and J 5 bases; nucleotides not matched to a gene: 7. CDR3 length equals 14 residues. Germline values: CDR1 SGHRS, CDR2 YFSETQ. This CDR3 is CASSPTGAVYGYTF. In nucleotides, the CDR3 is TGCGCCAGCAGCCCGACAGGGGCCGTGTATGGCTACACCTTC.

The genes are TRBV20-1 and TRBJ2-3, with TRBD2 matching 11 bases. V lost 5 bases, J lost 3 bases, and 4 bases stayed unmatched. The CDR3 contains 14 residues. Per the germline V gene, CDR1 is DFQATT and CDR2 is SNEGSKA (reference sequence). DNA of the CDR3: TGCAGTGCTCGTAGCGGGAGGGAGACAGATACGCAGTATTTT. Protein sequence: CSARSGRETDTQYF.

V and J are TRBV12-3 or TRBV12-4 and TRBJ1-6; 12 nucleotides agree with TRBD1. V trimming: 6 bases; J trimming: 9 bases; junction bases outside the gene matches: 6. This CDR3 contains 15 residues. As DNA, the CDR3 is TGTGCCAGCAGCATGGGACAGGGGGCAGGTTCACCCCTCCACTTT. It is translated as CASSMGQGAGSPLHF.

This clonotype was detected many times. The gene calls are TRBV4-2 and TRBJ2-3, with D unresolved. The CDR3 loop spans 12 amino acids. Deletions cut 0 bases from V and 3 bases from J, with 1 base between. Germline CDR1 and CDR2: LGHNA and YNFKEQ. The chain's CDR3 is CASSQDTDTQYF. The CDR3 coding sequence is TGTGCCAGCAGCCAAGATACAGATACGCAGTATTTT.

Of note for this clonotype: It may be a read error: a sequence one base away is much more abundant. The rearrangement uses TRBV12-3 or TRBV12-4 and TRBJ1-5; no reliable D call. CDR3 length equals 11 residues. CDR3 sequence: CTSGGYQPQHF. CDR3 in DNA: TGTACCAGCGGAGGGTATCAGCCCCAGCATTTT.

This clonotype occurred once. The genes are TRBV20-1 and TRBJ2-7; D may be TRBD1 (6 bases). Trimming took 1 base from V and 2 from J, leaving 15 bases between them. CDR1 DFQATT and CDR2 SNEGSKA come from the germline V gene (reference sequence). The CDR3 loop spans 15 amino acids. As DNA, the CDR3 is TGCAGTGCTAGAGTCCCGGGACAAATAACCTACGAGCAGTACTTC. It encodes CSARVPGQITYEQYF.

This clonotype was picked up one time. This chain links TRBV15 with TRBJ2-3; D not resolved. Germline-derived CDR1 and CDR2 are LNHNV and YYDKDF (reference sequence). V lost 0 bases to trimming and J lost 6 bases, with 7 bases between them. This CDR3 is 13 amino acids long. CDR3 in amino acids: CATSRDYRDTQYF. CDR3 DNA: TGTGCCACCAGCAGAGATTACCGGGATACGCAGTATTTT. Drawing the rest from reference TRBV15 and TRBJ2-3, the complete variable domain is DAMVIQNPRYQVTQFGKPVTLSCSQTLNHNVMYWYQQKSSQAPKLLFHYYDKDFNNEADTPDNFQSRRPNTSFCFLDIRSPGLGDTAMYLCATSRDYRDTQYFGPGTRLTVL.

The chain uses TRBV25-1 and TRBJ2-1; tentatively, D is TRBD2 (5 bases). Germline CDR1 and CDR2: MGHDK and SYGVNS. V dropped 3 bases and J dropped 9 bases, with 15 bases sitting between them. There are 14 residues in the CDR3. This CDR3 is CASSDEMTRVEQFF. CDR3 coding DNA: TGTGCCAGCAGTGATGAAATGACGAGGGTTGAGCAGTTCTTC.

This chain links TRBV2 with TRBJ2-3; TRBD2 matches 9 bases. From germline, CDR1 is SNHLY and CDR2 FYNNEI. The CDR3 has 15 amino acids. V was clipped by 7 bases and J by 4 bases; unmatched bases: 9. This CDR3 reads CASKTGGGAADTQYF. The CDR3 nucleotides are TGTGCCAGCAAGACTGGCGGGGGGGCGGCAGATACGCAGTATTTT. The full variable domain, in which reference TRBV2 and TRBJ2-3 provide the parts outside the CDR3, is EPEVTQTPSHQVTQMGQEVILRCVPISNHLYFYWYRQILGQKVEFLVSFYNNEISEKSEIFDDQFSVERPDGSNFTLKIRSTKLEDSAMYFCASKTGGGAADTQYFGPGTRLTVL.

A note on this clonotype: The junction differs from germline at one of its ends, possibly a read error. This rearrangement joins TRBV10-3 to TRBJ1-4, with D possibly matching TRBD1 (5 bases). The CDR3 is 13 amino acids. CDR1 and CDR2 (germline): ENHRY, SYGVKD. CDR3 sequence reads: CGISRAGDEKLFF. DNA for the CDR3: TGTGGCATCAGTAGGGCGGGGGATGAAAAACTGTTTTTT.

The chain joins TRBV15 to TRBJ2-1; weak D call: TRBD1 (5 bases). Deletions cut 5 bases from V and 9 bases from J, with 14 bases between. Germline V lookup: CDR1 LNHNV, CDR2 YYDKDF (reference sequence). This CDR3 is built from 13 residues. CDR3 sequence: CATSGPTVTEQFF. In nucleotides, the CDR3 is TGTGCCACCAGCGGACCGACAGTGACTGAGCAGTTCTTC.